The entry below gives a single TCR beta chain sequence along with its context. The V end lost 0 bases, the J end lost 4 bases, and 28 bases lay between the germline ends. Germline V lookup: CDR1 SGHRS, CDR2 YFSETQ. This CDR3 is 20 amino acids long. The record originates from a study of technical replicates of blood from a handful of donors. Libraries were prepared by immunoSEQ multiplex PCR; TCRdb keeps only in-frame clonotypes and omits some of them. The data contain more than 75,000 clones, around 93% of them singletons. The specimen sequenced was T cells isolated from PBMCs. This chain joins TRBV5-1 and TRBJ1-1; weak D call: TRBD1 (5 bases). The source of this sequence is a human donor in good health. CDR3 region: CASSLVRFARSARDGTEAFF. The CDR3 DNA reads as TGCGCCAGCAGCTTGGTCCGCTTCGCTCGTTCAGCCAGGGATGGCACTGAAGCTTTCTTT.